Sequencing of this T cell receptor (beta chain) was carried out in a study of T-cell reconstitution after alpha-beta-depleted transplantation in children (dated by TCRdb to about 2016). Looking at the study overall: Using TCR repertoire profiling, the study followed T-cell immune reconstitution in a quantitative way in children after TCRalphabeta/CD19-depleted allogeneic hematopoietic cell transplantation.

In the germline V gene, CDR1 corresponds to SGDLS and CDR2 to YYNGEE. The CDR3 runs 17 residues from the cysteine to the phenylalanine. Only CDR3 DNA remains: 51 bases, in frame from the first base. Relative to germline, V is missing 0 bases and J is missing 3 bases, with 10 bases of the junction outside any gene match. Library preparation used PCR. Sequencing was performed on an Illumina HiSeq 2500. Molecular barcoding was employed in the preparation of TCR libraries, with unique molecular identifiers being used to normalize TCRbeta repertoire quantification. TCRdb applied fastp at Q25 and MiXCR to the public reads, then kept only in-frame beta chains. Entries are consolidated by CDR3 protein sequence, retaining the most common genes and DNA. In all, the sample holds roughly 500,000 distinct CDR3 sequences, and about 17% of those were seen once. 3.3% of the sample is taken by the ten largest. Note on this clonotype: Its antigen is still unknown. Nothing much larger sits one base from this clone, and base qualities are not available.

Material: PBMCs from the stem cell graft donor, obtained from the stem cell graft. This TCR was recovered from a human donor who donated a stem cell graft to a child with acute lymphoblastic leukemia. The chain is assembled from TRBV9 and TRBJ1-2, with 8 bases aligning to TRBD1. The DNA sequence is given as TGTGCCAGCAGCGTAGCGGACAGGGTTTCGAGGGACTATGGCTACACCTTC. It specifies CASSVADRVSRDYGYTF.